Listed below are T cell receptor beta chains from one sample, sequenced in a study of cytomegalovirus exposure and HLA in healthy donors. Profiling relied on immunoSEQ multiplex PCR, and the TCRdb table lists in-frame clones only, not all of them. The sample table includes about 58,000 clones. Sequencing was performed on PBMCs. The receptors were gathered from a woman between 18 and 30 years old in good health and CMV-seronegative. The CDR3 runs from the conserved cysteine through the conserved F or W. Not all rows give a size; the values are once, few, many and, for expanded clones, a class.

TRBV11-2	TRBJ2-1	NA	CASSSNPRLAGGYNEQFF
TRBV5-8	TRBJ1-2	NA	CASSLGEGLNYGYTF
TRBV9	TRBJ2-5	NA	CASSVVAGHPTQYF
TRBV6-5	TRBJ1-4	NA	CASSPRSGKLFF
TRBV10-3	TRBJ2-7	NA	CAIRGLTGTREQYF
TRBV7-6	TRBJ2-1	NA	CASSHLNNEQFF
TRBV4-1	TRBJ2-3	NA	CASSRGGGRGFTDTQYF
TRBV19	TRBJ2-1	NA	CASTRERTYNEQFF
TRBV6-6	TRBJ1-2	NA	CASSSNSGGYTF
TRBV5-1	TRBJ1-6	NA	CASSWTGVNSHLHF
TRBV5-1	TRBJ1-2	NA	CASSIDSPPRYGYTF
TRBV19	TRBJ2-1	NA	CASSLDRAYNEQFF
TRBV14	TRBJ2-1	NA	CASSQTSGAQFF
TRBV4-1	TRBJ1-6	NA	CASSQDGSRVHSPLHF
TRBV6-5	TRBJ2-3	NA	CASSYRGGGRGDTQYF
TRBV6-6	TRBJ1-1	NA	CASRHRRTGLNTEAFF
TRBV7-3	TRBJ1-1	NA	CASSRADREGTEAFF
TRBV7-9	TRBJ2-5	NA	CASSLATSLETQYF
TRBV5-1	TRBJ1-2	NA	CASSLRTVYGYTF
TRBV6-5	TRBJ1-2	NA	CASTQGVLGGYTF
TRBV6-6	TRBJ1-6	NA	CASSPRGGGSNSPLHF
TRBV7-6	TRBJ1-1	NA	CASSSTYGEDVNTEAFF
TRBV5-5	TRBJ1-5	NA	CASSGGTGTPPQHF
TRBV18	TRBJ2-3	NA	CASSPEALTDTQYF
TRBV5-4	TRBJ2-3	NA	CASSVSTGLGTADTQYF
TRBV27	TRBJ1-5	NA	CASSPTAEYSNQPQHF
TRBV5-6	TRBJ1-1	NA	CASSLDPDTEAFF
TRBV7-2	TRBJ2-1	NA	CASSHFPPLEQFF
TRBV6-1	TRBJ2-7	NA	CAGQPQTGPYEQYF
TRBV5-6	TRBJ1-2	NA	CASSLRYGGLDYGYTF
TRBV5-6	TRBJ1-3	NA	CASSPLFTGNTIYF
TRBV7-2	TRBJ2-4	NA	CASSLAPGTSGRIQYF
TRBV10-1	TRBJ1-1	NA	CASSETTGHTEAFF
TRBV19	TRBJ2-7	NA	CASSIGQSYEQYF
TRBV4-1	TRBJ2-7	NA	CASSQSRDRGFYEQYF
TRBV28	TRBJ2-7	NA	CASSSPSAGTGAYEQYF
TRBV6-6	TRBJ1-6	NA	CASSSPGNNSPLHF
TRBV6-5	TRBJ2-7	NA	CASSYAGGSAYEQYF
TRBV29-1	TRBJ2-1	NA	CSVERLAVSYNEQFF
TRBV4-2	TRBJ2-7	NA	CASSHSGGRSDEQYF
TRBV29-1	TRBJ2-7	NA	CSALSPGRTYEQYF
TRBV6-1	TRBJ2-7	NA	CASSVAASYEQYF
TRBV4-1	TRBJ2-7	NA	CASSQVSRGRGEQYF
TRBV9	TRBJ2-2	NA	CASSGSGGLLVTGELFF
TRBV4-1	TRBJ1-6	NA	CASSQVRYNSPLHF
TRBV19	TRBJ1-1	NA	CASTMTVMNTEAFF
TRBV15	TRBJ1-1	NA	CATWGGNTEAFF
TRBV4-2	TRBJ2-5	medium-sized	CASSLNPLAGGGETQYF
TRBV5-1	TRBJ2-7	NA	CASSPGTSSYEQYF
TRBV2	TRBJ2-3	NA	CARALYTDKQYF
TRBV6-6	TRBJ2-7	NA	CASSGGPTYEQYF
TRBV7-9	TRBJ1-2	NA	CASSSRTGGNYGYTF
TRBV6-5	TRBJ2-7	NA	CASSYSIAGTTEQYF
TRBV2	TRBJ2-7	NA	CASCGLETERIYEQYF